This TCR beta chain was obtained from a study of T-cell reconstitution after alpha-beta-depleted transplantation in children. Preparation of the TCRbeta library used unique molecular identifiers. TCRdb passed the PCR reads through MiXCR, listing each CDR3 protein once. The sample lists 230,000 or so distinct CDR3 sequences; approximately 12% were seen once. The CDR3 length is 15 residues. Germline values: CDR1 MNHEY, CDR2 SVGAGI. Between the trimmed V and J ends, which lost 0 bases and 0 bases, there was a span of 6 bases. This clonotype was recorded many times. The receptor was derived from a human donor who donated a stem cell graft to a child with acute lymphoblastic leukemia. The specimen comprised PBMCs from the stem cell graft donor, sampled from the stem cell graft. The chain carries TRBV6-5 and TRBJ2-4; no clear D gene. The CDR3 region is CASSYSFLAKNIQYF. DNA for the CDR3: TGTGCCAGCAGTTACTCCTTTCTAGCCAAAAACATTCAGTACTTC.